The next 21 T cell receptor beta chains were all read from a single sample in a study of cytomegalovirus exposure and HLA in healthy donors. It was with 60 Vbeta and 13 Jbeta primers that the PCR ran. The data were produced by immunoSEQ multiplex PCR, yet TCRdb's version contains in-frame clones alone and is incomplete. The sample yields about 110,000 clones, 70% to 85% seen once. Sequenced material: PBMCs. All receptors derive from a man in his thirties or forties in good health and CMV-seropositive.

This chain joins TRBV7-6 and TRBJ2-7, with TRBD2 identical over 9 bases. The V and J ends lost 5 bases and 4 bases, in that order; junction bases with no gene match: 9. The germline V gene has CDR1 SGHVS and CDR2 FNYEAQ. The length of the CDR3 is 15 residues. For the CDR3, the DNA is TGTGCCAGCAGCCCAACTTCTAGCGGGGATTACGAGCAGTACTTC. Its protein product is CASSPTSSGDYEQYF.

This clone has a handful of counts. The genes are TRBV10-3 and TRBJ1-1; a weak D match, TRBD1 (5 bases). Trimming left V 2 bases short and J 3 bases short, with 10 bases between. The CDR3 is 14 residues long. Germline CDR1 and CDR2: ENHRY and SYGVKD. The CDR3 reads CAISETRVDTEAFF. In nucleotides, the CDR3 is TGTGCCATCAGTGAGACCAGGGTTGACACTGAAGCTTTCTTT.

This chain uses TRBV19 with TRBJ2-1, with D maybe TRBD1 (5 bases). Trimming took 5 bases from V and 4 from J, leaving 15 bases between them. The germline gives CDR1 LNHDA, CDR2 SQIVND (reference sequence). The CDR3 covers 15 residues. The CDR3 spells CASSSDTLLYNEQFF. For the CDR3, the DNA is TGTGCCAGTAGTTCGGACACCCTATTATACAATGAGCAGTTCTTC.

The rearrangement links TRBV25-1 to TRBJ2-7; D gene ambiguous. The CDR3 has 12 residues. V gave up 4 bases and J gave up 3 bases, with 7 bases separating them. Germline-derived CDR1 and CDR2 are MGHDK and SYGVNS. The CDR3 is CASSGYNYEQYF. In DNA, the CDR3 is TGTGCCAGCAGTGGTTACAACTACGAGCAGTACTTC.

V and J are TRBV19 and TRBJ2-7; D is possibly TRBD1 (6 bases). The CDR3 has 13 amino acids. V was pared by 5 bases and J by 3 bases, with 11 bases between. CDR1 is LNHDA, CDR2 SQIVND, per germline (reference sequence). The CDR3 DNA reads TGTGCCAGTAGTGGAGCAGGGGACTACGAGCAGTACTTC. Translation gives CASSGAGDYEQYF. Full variable domain (remainder filled in from reference TRBV19 and TRBJ2-7): DGGITQSPKYLFRKEGQNVTLSCEQNLNHDAMYWYRQDPGQGLRLIYYSQIVNDFQKGDIAEGYSVSREKKESFPLTVTSAQKNPTAFYLCASSGAGDYEQYFGPGTRLTVT.

The J gene is TRBJ2-7, the V gene TRBV19, with TRBD1 matching 8 bases. The V gene end was trimmed by 9 bases and the J gene end by 2 bases; junction bases not matched to a gene: 3. Germline V gene data show CDR1 as LNHDA and CDR2 as SQIVND (reference sequence). The CDR3 extends over 12 amino acids. The CDR3 is CASSGGAYEQYF. DNA for the CDR3: TGTGCCAGCTCAGGGGGCGCCTACGAGCAGTACTTC.

This sequence joins TRBV7-8 and TRBJ2-5; a possible D gene is TRBD1 (6 bases). The CDR3 runs 13 residues. V lost 1 base and J lost 5, with 8 bases in between. CDR1 is SGHVS and CDR2 is FQNEAQ in the germline V gene. The chain's CDR3 is CASSLGGRETQYF. CDR3 in DNA: TGTGCCAGCAGCTTAGGGGGGCGCGAGACCCAGTACTTC.

There are a few counts of this clone. The J gene is TRBJ2-5, the V gene TRBV5-1; 7 positions agree with TRBD1. Per the germline V gene, CDR1 is SGHRS and CDR2 is YFSETQ. V shed 4 bases, J shed 3 bases, and the junction held 9 bases outside the gene matches. The CDR3 runs 15 residues. The CDR3 DNA reads as TGCGCCAGCAGCCCCCAGTTCGGACAGGAAGAGACCCAGTACTTC. Its protein product is CASSPQFGQEETQYF.

The chain recombines TRBV19 with TRBJ1-1, with unresolved D. The CDR3 sequence is 14 residues long. Germline-derived CDR1 and CDR2 are LNHDA and SQIVND (reference sequence). V was shortened by 5 bases and J by 1 base, with 11 bases between the two germline ends. The CDR3 protein is CASSPEIGNTEAFF. The DNA of the CDR3 is TGTGCCAGTAGTCCTGAAATCGGGAACACTGAAGCTTTCTTT.

The chain recombines TRBV18 with TRBJ1-3; D is unclear. V lost 6 bases to trimming and J lost 0 bases, with 18 bases between them. This CDR3 has 17 residues. Germline values: CDR1 KGHSH, CDR2 LQKENI. The DNA for the CDR3 is TGTGCCAGCTCTCGTCGAGGAGAGGGAGGCTCTGGAAACACCATATATTTT. Translated, it gives CASSRRGEGGSGNTIYF.

The chain combines TRBV25-1 with TRBJ2-7; 12 bases line up with TRBD1. Germline CDR1 is MGHDK and CDR2 is SYGVNS. V dropped 3 bases and J dropped 5; count of bases not matched to a gene: 5. CDR3 length: 15 residues. CDR3 sequence: CASSEGQGALNEQYF. The CDR3 nucleotides read TGTGCCAGCAGTGAGGGACAGGGGGCTCTAAACGAGCAGTACTTC.

The J gene is TRBJ1-4, the V gene TRBV18; D is possibly TRBD1 (5 bases). V lost 3 bases, J lost 6 bases, and 14 bases lay in between. Germline CDR1 reads KGHSH; CDR2 reads LQKENI. This CDR3 region has 15 residues. The CDR3 sequence: CASSPPQGADEKLFF. The DNA of the CDR3 is TGTGCCAGCTCACCCCCGCAAGGGGCTGATGAAAAACTGTTTTTT.

The chain uses TRBV6-5 and TRBJ1-1; D possibly corresponds to TRBD1 (5 bases). The V gene lost 2 bases and the J gene lost 5 bases, with 12 bases spanning the gap. The CDR3 length is 14 residues. From germline, CDR1 is MNHEY and CDR2 SVGAGI. CDR3 bases: TGTGCCAGCAGTTACCAAACCCCAGGGACTGAAGCTTTCTTT. This translates into CASSYQTPGTEAFF.

The chain has TRBV5-4 and TRBJ2-1, with TRBD2 as a possible D gene (6 bases). This CDR3 is built from 15 residues. Germline V gene data show CDR1 as SGHNT and CDR2 as YYREEE (reference sequence). Trimming cost V 2 bases and J 3 bases, with 12 bases left between them. The CDR3 bases are TGTGCCAGCAGCTTAGGAGGGAATGGCTACAATGAGCAGTTCTTC. It translates to CASSLGGNGYNEQFF.

The rearrangement uses TRBV11-3 and TRBJ2-1; TRBD2 agrees at 12 bases. This CDR3 region has 18 residues. In germline, CDR1 is SGHNT, CDR2 YENEEA. V shed 3 bases and J 4 bases; nucleotides not matched to a gene: 10. The CDR3 is CASSFVGASGGEYNEQFF. In nucleotides, the CDR3 is TGTGCCAGCAGCTTTGTAGGGGCTAGCGGGGGGGAATACAATGAGCAGTTCTTC.

The gene calls are TRBV25-1 and TRBJ2-7; D uncertain. V was pared by 8 bases and J by 5 bases, with 13 bases between. In germline, CDR1 is MGHDK, CDR2 SYGVNS. CDR3 length equals 12 residues. DNA for the CDR3: TGTGCCAGCCACTCCCGCTCACACGAGCAGTACTTC. This codes for CASHSRSHEQYF.

The J gene is TRBJ2-1, the V gene TRBV14; D is perhaps TRBD1 (6 bases). CDR1 and CDR2 from the germline V gene are SGHDN and FVKESK. The CDR3 contains 13 residues. Trimming removed 0 bases from V and 14 bases from J, with 14 bases in between. CDR3 residues: CASSQDWTAREFF. CDR3 coding DNA: TGTGCCAGCAGCCAAGACTGGACAGCGAGGGAGTTCTTC. The full variable domain, its missing parts supplied by reference TRBV14 and TRBJ2-1, is EAGVTQFPSHSVIEKGQTVTLRCDPISGHDNLYWYRRVMGKEIKFLLHFVKESKQDESGMPNNRFLAERTGGTYSTLKVQPAELEDSGVYFCASSQDWTAREFFGPGTRLTVL.

The CDR3 region is CASSLGRGGTGELFF. The CDR3 nucleotides are TGTGCCAGCAGCTTGGGCAGGGGTGGCACCGGGGAGCTGTTTTTT. The V call is TRBV5-6, the J call TRBJ2-2; tentative D call: TRBD1 (6 bases). The CDR3 is made up of 15 amino acids. CDR1 is SGHDT and CDR2 is YYEEEE in the germline V gene. With 0 bases removed from V and 4 bases from J, the gap between germline ends came to 10 bases. Full variable domain (rest looked up from reference TRBV5-6 and TRBJ2-2): DAGVTQSPTHLIKTRGQQVTLRCSPKSGHDTVSWYQQALGQGPQFIFQYYEEEERQRGNFPDRFSGHQFPNYSSELNVNALLLGDSALYLCASSLGRGGTGELFFGEGSRLTVL.

The table lists this clone with a few counts. The chain carries TRBV7-9 and TRBJ1-1; D is undetermined. Germline CDR1 and CDR2: SEHNR and FQNEAQ (reference sequence). This CDR3 has 13 residues. V dropped 3 bases and J dropped 4 bases, with 9 bases sitting between them. CDR3 loop: CASSFPLITEAFF. The DNA for the CDR3 is TGTGCCAGCAGCTTCCCACTGATCACTGAAGCTTTCTTT.

There are many counts of this clone. J is TRBJ2-1 and V is TRBV7-2; 11 nucleotides match TRBD2. The junction had 7 bases not matched to a gene; V was cut back by 3 bases and J by 9 bases. This CDR3 comprises 15 residues. Germline V gene sequence: CDR1 SGHTA, CDR2 FQGNSA. Here the CDR3 DNA reads TGTGCCAGCAGCTTGTTGATAGCGGGGGGGCGTGAGCAGTTCTTC. Encoded protein: CASSLLIAGGREQFF. The whole variable domain, remainder taken from reference TRBV7-2 and TRBJ2-1, is GAGVSQSPSNKVTEKGKDVELRCDPISGHTALYWYRQSLGQGLEFLIYFQGNSAPDKSGLPSDRFSAERTGGSVSTLTIQRTQQEDSAVYLCASSLLIAGGREQFFGPGTRLTVL.

V and J are TRBV2 and TRBJ2-1, with D perhaps TRBD1 (6 bases). In germline, CDR1 is SNHLY, CDR2 FYNNEI. Trimming left V 7 bases short and J 4 bases short, with 14 bases between. This CDR3 has 14 amino acids. CDR3 in amino acids: CASKESTGYNEQFF. The CDR3 DNA is TGTGCCAGCAAGGAGAGTACAGGGTACAATGAGCAGTTCTTC.